This entry lists 7 T cell receptor beta chains sequenced from one sample in a study of shared clonotypes between healthy human individuals. TCRdb's table, derived via immunoSEQ multiplex PCR, lists solely in-frame clones and lacks some. The sample carries roughly 510,000 clones, 75% to 80% recorded once. Sequencing was performed on PBMCs. The receptors stem from a woman in her forties in good health. Some clones in this sample may be carry-over from other donors' samples.

Regarding this clone: Since a much larger clone is just one base distant, this may be a read error. For the CDR3, the DNA is TGTGCCTGGGACCCGGTACAGGAGGGTGAAAAACTGTTTTTT. It specifies CAWDPVQEGEKLFF. The V call is TRBV30, the J call TRBJ1-4; tentatively, D is TRBD1 (5 bases). V was clipped by 5 bases and J by 7 bases, with 17 bases between them. The germline gives CDR1 GTSNPN, CDR2 SVGIG (reference sequence). The CDR3 runs to 14 residues.

The chain couples TRBV18 to TRBJ1-1; D is unresolved. The CDR3 covers 15 residues. Trimming removed 2 bases at V and 1 base at J, with 11 bases between. CDR1 is KGHSH, CDR2 LQKENI, per germline. In DNA, the CDR3 is TGTGCCAGCTCACCAACTCGAGACAAGAACACTGAAGCTTTCTTT. The encoded protein is CASSPTRDKNTEAFF.

The V and J genes are TRBV7-8 and TRBJ2-4, with TRBD2 matching 7 bases. CDR1 is SGHVS and CDR2 is FQNEAQ in the germline V gene. This CDR3 region has 14 residues. V gave up 5 bases and J gave up 8 bases; unmatched junction bases: 9. CDR3 amino acids: CASSPWTSEDIQYF. The CDR3 coding sequence is TGTGCCAGCAGCCCCTGGACTAGTGAAGACATTCAGTACTTC.

This clone was observed once. The CDR3 protein is CASSPRAGTSGSVRTDTQYF. CDR3 DNA: TGTGCCAGTAGTCCCCGTGCCGGGACTAGCGGGAGCGTTAGGACAGATACGCAGTATTTT. This chain uses TRBV19 with TRBJ2-3; 14 positions match TRBD2. The V segment lost 5 bases and the J segment 3 bases; nucleotides outside the gene matches: 16. The germline V gene has CDR1 LNHDA and CDR2 SQIVND (reference sequence). The CDR3 has 20 residues. The full variable domain, completed using reference TRBV19 and TRBJ2-3, is DGGITQSPKYLFRKEGQNVTLSCEQNLNHDAMYWYRQDPGQGLRLIYYSQIVNDFQKGDIAEGYSVSREKKESFPLTVTSAQKNPTAFYLCASSPRAGTSGSVRTDTQYFGPGTRLTVL.

Regarding this clone: In the same sample, other DNA sequences code for this CDR3. The V call is TRBV28, the J call TRBJ1-1; D is unresolved. Trimming stripped 1 base from V and 5 bases from J, with 5 bases between. The CDR3 sequence is 12 residues long. Germline V gene data show CDR1 as MDHEN and CDR2 as SYDVKM. DNA of the CDR3: TGTGCCAGCAGTTTATTTGGTACTGAAGCTTTCTTT. Translation gives CASSLFGTEAFF.

The chain uses TRBV28 and TRBJ2-5; 7 positions match TRBD2. This CDR3 comprises 15 residues. V lost 2 bases to trimming and J lost 0 bases; unmatched junction nucleotides: 3. Germline-derived CDR1 and CDR2 are MDHEN and SYDVKM. The CDR3: CASSLAGVYQETQYF. CDR3 coding DNA: TGTGCCAGCAGTTTAGCGGGAGTGTACCAAGAGACCCAGTACTTC.

In DNA form, the CDR3 reads TGTGCCAGCAGCGCACTAGCCCTGAAAGGCAATGAGCAGTTCTTC. Its protein is CASSALALKGNEQFF. This chain joins TRBV13 and TRBJ2-1; D might be TRBD2 (6 bases). Trimming removed 5 bases at V and 6 bases at J, with 17 bases between. Looked up from germline, CDR1 is PRHDT and CDR2 is FYEKMQ (reference sequence). The length of the CDR3 is 15 residues. The entire variable domain, with the rest obtained from reference TRBV13 and TRBJ2-1, is as follows: AAGVIQSPRHLIKEKRETATLKCYPIPRHDTVYWYQQGPGQDPQFLISFYEKMQSDKGSIPDRFSAQQFSDYHSELNMSSLELGDSALYFCASSALALKGNEQFFGPGTRLTVL.